This is a list of T cell receptor beta chains from one sample in a study of radiotherapy plus CTLA-4 blockade in lung cancer. TCRdb keeps only in-frame clones here, not all; method: immunoSEQ multiplex PCR. There are roughly 51,000 clones in the sample; around nine tenths occur only once, and less than 20% lies in the top ten. The sequences come from peripheral blood, collected from a patient treated with radiotherapy plus ipilimumab. The source of these receptors is a human donor with non-small cell lung cancer that progressed on radiotherapy plus ipilimumab. Some clones in this sample may be carry-over from other donors' samples. Both conserved end residues are part of each CDR3.

v_call	j_call	cdr3_aa
TRBV19	TRBJ1-4	CASSIVVATNEKLFF
TRBV18	TRBJ1-5	CASSPYSNQPQHF
TRBV5-1	TRBJ1-1	CASSLGDGEGNGEAFF
TRBV5-1	TRBJ1-1	CASSLGPGNTEAFF
TRBV19	TRBJ2-7	CASSPLGLADVSSYEQYF
TRBV18	TRBJ2-5	CASSPNQETQYF
TRBV10-3	TRBJ1-3	CAISDPTSGVSGNTIYF
TRBV6-1	TRBJ2-3	CASSEVRGPDTQYF
TRBV5-1	TRBJ2-3	CASRAGQDGDTQYF
TRBV5-1	TRBJ2-2	CASSSETSGGAAGELFF
TRBV19	TRBJ2-3	CASSRAGTADTQYF
TRBV13	TRBJ2-1	CASSFSGSRNNEQFF
TRBV30	TRBJ1-1	CAWSAGQGSTEAFF
TRBV19	TRBJ2-4	CASSILAGGINIQYF
TRBV10-3	TRBJ2-1	CAISELVAGGRNEQFF
TRBV5-4	TRBJ2-1	CASSPGGNEQFF
TRBV2	TRBJ2-3	CASRETSGGGDTQYF
TRBV27	TRBJ2-2	CASLAGSHTGELFF
TRBV18	TRBJ1-1	CASSRAQTHGGNTEAFF
TRBV6-4	TRBJ2-3	CASSEGEADTQYF
TRBV9	TRBJ2-3	CASSPLAEGLNTQYF
TRBV7-8	TRBJ2-7	CASSPRGSGEQYF
TRBV6-1	TRBJ2-1	CASSELGSSYNEQFF
TRBV7-6	TRBJ2-6	CASSFFSSGANVLTF
TRBV10-3	TRBJ2-5	CAISESAGVAIISETQYF
TRBV7-2	TRBJ1-2	CASSRDRGFNYGYTF
TRBV5-1	TRBJ1-6	CASSLRSSSYNSPLHF
TRBV28	TRBJ1-5	CASNTGALGNQPQHF
TRBV15	TRBJ2-5	CATSARLQGEETQYF
TRBV5-1	TRBJ2-2	CASSLRGGSNTGELFF
TRBV4-1	TRBJ2-3	CASSQNDRDTDTQYF
TRBV2	TRBJ2-1	CANQIYNEQFF
TRBV11-2	TRBJ1-1	CASSLVLANTEAFF
TRBV19	TRBJ2-7	CASSYRHSSSYEQYF
TRBV6-6	TRBJ1-6	CASSYDRLNSPLHF
TRBV18	TRBJ1-2	CASSPGQAIYGYTF
TRBV7-2	TRBJ1-2	CASSLVGPGTATYGYTF
TRBV5-5	TRBJ2-7	CASSSNPTGAYEQYF
TRBV19	TRBJ2-2	CASSNSGWDTGELFF
TRBV6-5	TRBJ1-2	CASRDSANLGYGYTF
TRBV5-4	TRBJ2-5	CASSPRQGETQYF
TRBV5-1	TRBJ2-3	CASSLVLAGDTQYF
TRBV4-3	TRBJ2-1	CASSQEGLAGANEQFF
TRBV6-5	TRBJ1-2	CASRRTGKDYGYTF
TRBV7-6	TRBJ2-1	CASSPDRGLGEQFF
TRBV5-1	TRBJ2-7	CASSYRTSGYEQYF
TRBV27	TRBJ2-2	CASLGDTGELFF
TRBV5-1	TRBJ2-1	CASSEGGGGYNEQFF
TRBV11-2	TRBJ2-5	CASSLGSQETQYF
TRBV5-6	TRBJ2-1	CASSTEGPIQNEQFF
TRBV6-5	TRBJ1-1	CATTPAGTVNTEAFF
TRBV5-1	TRBJ1-2	CASSSSPGLDGYTF
TRBV4-1	TRBJ2-7	CASSPGNPYEQYF
TRBV9	TRBJ1-1	CASSVQSQNTEAFF
TRBV19	TRBJ2-3	CASSIGRGLNTQYF